The present TCR beta chain was sequenced within a study of CD8+ T cells in alopecia areata. Study-level points and caveats: Normal scalp had lower clonality than lesional scalp, with alopecia totalis/universalis lesions showing this most strongly. Scalp repertoires also include resident alphabeta T cells from normal skin.

Following extraction, RNA underwent reverse transcription to cDNA, which served as the sequencing template. Libraries were prepared by immunoSEQ multiplex PCR; TCRdb keeps only in-frame clonotypes and omits some of them. The sample has around 190,000 clones, roughly three fifths seen once. CDR1 is SGHNT and CDR2 is YYREEE in the germline V gene (reference sequence). This CDR3 has 13 amino acids. Trimming removed 4 bases from V and 4 bases from J, with 9 bases in between. This clone occurred a few times. Its antigen is undetermined. PBMCs were stained for CD3, CD4 and CD8, and CD4+ and CD8+ T cells were sorted.

Specimen: CD8+ T cells sorted from blood. The chain is built from TRBV5-4 and TRBJ2-1; no firm D call. The sequence was collected from a human donor in good health. The CDR3, as DNA: TGTGCCAGCAGCCAGGACGGGTACAATGAGCAGTTCTTC. Translated: CASSQDGYNEQFF. Filled out from reference TRBV5-4 and TRBJ2-1, the complete variable domain reads ETGVTQSPTHLIKTRGQQVTLRCSSQSGHNTVSWYQQALGQGPQFIFQYYREEENGRGNFPPRFSGLQFPNYSSELNVNALELDDSALYLCASSQDGYNEQFFGPGTRLTVL.